Below, one T cell receptor (beta chain) is given with its context. Its matching antigen is unknown. These data come from a study of cytomegalovirus exposure and HLA in healthy donors. For the study at large: Around 200 million T cells yielded roughly 100 million unique TCR beta sequences, as an earlier analysis found.

A multiplex PCR was run with 60 Vbeta primers and 13 Jbeta primers. Clones were sequenced by immunoSEQ multiplex PCR, and TCRdb holds only the in-frame ones, with some missing. Among under 200,000 clones listed, roughly 73% were seen once. Germline V gene sequence: CDR1 SGHNT, CDR2 YYREEE (reference sequence). The CDR3 spans 13 residues. V lost 0 bases to trimming and J lost 3 bases, with 7 bases between them. Study-level points and caveats: Sequencing probably produced one cluster of sequence variants that were highly shared.

The receptor's source is a woman between 25 and 40 years old in good health and CMV-seronegative. The specimen sequenced was PBMCs. The chain employs TRBV5-4 and TRBJ2-7; no firm D call. CDR3 coding DNA: TGTGCCAGCAGCTTGGGGGCGAGCTACGAGCAGTACTTC. Translating gives CASSLGASYEQYF.